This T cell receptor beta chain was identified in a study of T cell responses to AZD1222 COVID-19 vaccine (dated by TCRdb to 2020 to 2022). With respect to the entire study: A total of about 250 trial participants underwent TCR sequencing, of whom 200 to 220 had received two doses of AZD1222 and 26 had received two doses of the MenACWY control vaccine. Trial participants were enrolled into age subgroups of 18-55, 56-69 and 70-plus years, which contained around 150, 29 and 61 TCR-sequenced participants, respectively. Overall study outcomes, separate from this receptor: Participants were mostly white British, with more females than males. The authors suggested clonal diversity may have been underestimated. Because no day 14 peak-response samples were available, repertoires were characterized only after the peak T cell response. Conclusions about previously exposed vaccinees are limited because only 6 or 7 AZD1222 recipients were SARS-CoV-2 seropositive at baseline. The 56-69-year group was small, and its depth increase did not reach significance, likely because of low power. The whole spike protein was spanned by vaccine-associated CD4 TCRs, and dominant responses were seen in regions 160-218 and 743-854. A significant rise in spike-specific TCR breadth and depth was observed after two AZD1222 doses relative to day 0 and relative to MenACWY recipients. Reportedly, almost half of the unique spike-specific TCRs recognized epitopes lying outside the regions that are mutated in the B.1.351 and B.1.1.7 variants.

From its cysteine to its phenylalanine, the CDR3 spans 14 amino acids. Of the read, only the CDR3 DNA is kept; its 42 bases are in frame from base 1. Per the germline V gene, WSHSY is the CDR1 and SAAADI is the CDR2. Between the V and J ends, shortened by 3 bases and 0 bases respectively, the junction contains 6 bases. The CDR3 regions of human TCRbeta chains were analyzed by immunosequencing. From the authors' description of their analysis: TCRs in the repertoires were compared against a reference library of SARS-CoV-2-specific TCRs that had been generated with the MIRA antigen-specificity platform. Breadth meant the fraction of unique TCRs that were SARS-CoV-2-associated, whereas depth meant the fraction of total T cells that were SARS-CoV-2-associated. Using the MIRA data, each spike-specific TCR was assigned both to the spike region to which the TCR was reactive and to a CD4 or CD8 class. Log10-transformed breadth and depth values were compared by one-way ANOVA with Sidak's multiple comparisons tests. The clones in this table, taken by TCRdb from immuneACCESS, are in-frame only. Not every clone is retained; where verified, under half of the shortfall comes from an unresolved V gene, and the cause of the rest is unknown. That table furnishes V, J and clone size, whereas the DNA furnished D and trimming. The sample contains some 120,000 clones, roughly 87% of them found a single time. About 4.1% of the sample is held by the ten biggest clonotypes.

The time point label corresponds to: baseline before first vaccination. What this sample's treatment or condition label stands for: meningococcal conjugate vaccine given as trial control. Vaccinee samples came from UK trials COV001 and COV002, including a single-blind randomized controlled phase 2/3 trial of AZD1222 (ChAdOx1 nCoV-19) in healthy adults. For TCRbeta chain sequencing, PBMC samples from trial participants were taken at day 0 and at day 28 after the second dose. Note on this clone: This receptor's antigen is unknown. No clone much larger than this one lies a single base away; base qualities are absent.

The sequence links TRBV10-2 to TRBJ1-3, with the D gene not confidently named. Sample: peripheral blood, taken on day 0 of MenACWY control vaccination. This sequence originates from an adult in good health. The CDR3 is CASSDTISGNTIYF. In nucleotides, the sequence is TGCGCCAGCAGTGACACCATCTCTGGAAACACCATATATTTT.